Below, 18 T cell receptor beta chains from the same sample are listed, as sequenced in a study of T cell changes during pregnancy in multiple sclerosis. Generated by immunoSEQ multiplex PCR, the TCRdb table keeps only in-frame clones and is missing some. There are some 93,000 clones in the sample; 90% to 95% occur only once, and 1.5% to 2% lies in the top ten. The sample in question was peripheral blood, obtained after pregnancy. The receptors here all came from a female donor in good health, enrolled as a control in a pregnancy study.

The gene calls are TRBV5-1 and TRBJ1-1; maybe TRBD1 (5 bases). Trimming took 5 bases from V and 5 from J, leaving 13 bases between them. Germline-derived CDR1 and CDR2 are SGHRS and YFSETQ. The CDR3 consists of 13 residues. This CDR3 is CASRDRGGTEAFF. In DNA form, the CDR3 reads TGCGCCAGCAGAGACAGAGGAGGGACTGAAGCTTTCTTT.

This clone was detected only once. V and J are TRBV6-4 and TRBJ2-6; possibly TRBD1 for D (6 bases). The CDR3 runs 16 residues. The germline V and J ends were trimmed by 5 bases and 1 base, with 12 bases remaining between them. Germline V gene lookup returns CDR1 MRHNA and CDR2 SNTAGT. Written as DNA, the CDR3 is TGTGCCAGCAGTCCCTTCACAGGGTCTGGGGCCAACGTCCTGACTTTC. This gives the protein CASSPFTGSGANVLTF.

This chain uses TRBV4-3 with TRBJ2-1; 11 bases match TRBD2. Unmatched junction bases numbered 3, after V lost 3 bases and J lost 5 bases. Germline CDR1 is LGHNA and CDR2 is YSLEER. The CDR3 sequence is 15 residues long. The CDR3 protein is CASSHSSGGHNEQFF. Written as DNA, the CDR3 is TGCGCCAGCAGCCACTCTAGCGGGGGGCACAATGAGCAGTTCTTC.

The CDR3 is CASSFRGRGTDTQYF. The CDR3 bases are TGTGCCAGCAGCTTCAGGGGGCGCGGCACAGATACGCAGTATTTT. This chain uses TRBV7-9 with TRBJ2-3; 8 nucleotides agree with TRBD1. Trimming cost V 3 bases and J 1 base; bases outside gene matches: 3. The CDR3 covers 15 residues. Germline V gene sequence: CDR1 SEHNR, CDR2 FQNEAQ (reference sequence). The variable domain in full, completed from reference TRBV7-9 and TRBJ2-3, reads DTGVSQNPRHKITKRGQNVTFRCDPISEHNRLYWYRQTLGQGPEFLTYFQNEAQLEKSRLLSDRFSAERPKGSFSTLEIQRTEQGDSAMYLCASSFRGRGTDTQYFGPGTRLTVL.

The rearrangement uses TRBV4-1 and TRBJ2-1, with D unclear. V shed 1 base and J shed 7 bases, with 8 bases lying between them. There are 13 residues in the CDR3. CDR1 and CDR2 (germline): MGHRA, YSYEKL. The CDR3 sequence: CASSQAGENEQFF. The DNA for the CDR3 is TGCGCCAGCAGCCAAGCTGGAGAGAATGAGCAGTTCTTC.

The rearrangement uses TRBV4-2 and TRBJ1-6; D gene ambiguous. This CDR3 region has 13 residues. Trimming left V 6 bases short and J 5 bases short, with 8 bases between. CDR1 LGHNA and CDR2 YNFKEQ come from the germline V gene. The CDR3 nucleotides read TGTGCCAGCAGTCCCTTAGATAATTCACCCCTCCACTTT. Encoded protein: CASSPLDNSPLHF.

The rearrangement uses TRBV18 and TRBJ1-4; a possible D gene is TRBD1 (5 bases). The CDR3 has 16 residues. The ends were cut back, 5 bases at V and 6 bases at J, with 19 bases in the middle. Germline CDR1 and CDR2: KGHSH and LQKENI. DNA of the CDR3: TGTGCCAGCTCAAAGAAGATAGGGGAGGAATATGAAAAACTGTTTTTT. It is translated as CASSKKIGEEYEKLFF.

CDR3 in amino acids: CASSLDRGGTEAFF. Written as DNA, the CDR3 is TGTGCCAGCAGCTTGGATAGGGGAGGGACTGAAGCTTTCTTT. The chain combines TRBV5-6 with TRBJ1-1; D perhaps matches TRBD1 (5 bases). The CDR3 totals 14 residues. Between the trimmed V and J ends, which lost 0 bases and 5 bases, there was a span of 11 bases. Germline V CDR1 and CDR2: SGHDT, YYEEEE.

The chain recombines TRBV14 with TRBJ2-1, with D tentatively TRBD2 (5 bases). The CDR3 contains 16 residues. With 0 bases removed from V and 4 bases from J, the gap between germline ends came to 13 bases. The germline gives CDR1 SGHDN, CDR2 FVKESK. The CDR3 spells CASSQEEDDSYNEQFF. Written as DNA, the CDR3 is TGTGCCAGCAGCCAAGAGGAGGATGATTCTTACAATGAGCAGTTCTTC.

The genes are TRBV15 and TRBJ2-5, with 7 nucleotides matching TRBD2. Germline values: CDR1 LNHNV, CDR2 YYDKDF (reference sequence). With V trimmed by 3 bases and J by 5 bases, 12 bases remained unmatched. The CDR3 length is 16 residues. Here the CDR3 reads CATSRGTLAGVETQYF. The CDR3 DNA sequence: TGTGCCACCAGCAGGGGGACTTTGGCGGGGGTCGAGACCCAGTACTTC. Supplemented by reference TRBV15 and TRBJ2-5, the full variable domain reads DAMVIQNPRYQVTQFGKPVTLSCSQTLNHNVMYWYQQKSSQAPKLLFHYYDKDFNNEADTPDNFQSRRPNTSFCFLDIRSPGLGDTAMYLCATSRGTLAGVETQYFGPGTRLLVL.

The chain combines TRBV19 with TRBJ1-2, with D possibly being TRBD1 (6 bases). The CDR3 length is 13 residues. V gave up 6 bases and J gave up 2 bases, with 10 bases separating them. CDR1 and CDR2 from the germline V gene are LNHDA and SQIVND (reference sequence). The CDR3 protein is CASRIQGNYGYTF. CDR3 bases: TGTGCCAGTAGAATCCAGGGGAACTATGGCTACACCTTC.

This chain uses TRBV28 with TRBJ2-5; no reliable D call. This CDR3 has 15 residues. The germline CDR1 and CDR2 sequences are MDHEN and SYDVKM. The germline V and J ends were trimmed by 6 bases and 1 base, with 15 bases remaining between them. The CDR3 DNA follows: TGTGCCAGCAGCATCACTTTACCCACCCAAGAGACCCAGTACTTC. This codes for CASSITLPTQETQYF.

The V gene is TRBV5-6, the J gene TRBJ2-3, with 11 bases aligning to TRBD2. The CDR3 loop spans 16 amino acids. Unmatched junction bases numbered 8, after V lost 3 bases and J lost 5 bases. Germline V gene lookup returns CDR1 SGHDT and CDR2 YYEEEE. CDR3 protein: CASSSVAGGPIDTQYF. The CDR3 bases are TGTGCCAGCAGCTCGGTAGCGGGGGGGCCGATAGATACGCAGTATTTT. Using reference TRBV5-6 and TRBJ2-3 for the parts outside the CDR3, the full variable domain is DAGVTQSPTHLIKTRGQQVTLRCSPKSGHDTVSWYQQALGQGPQFIFQYYEEEERQRGNFPDRFSGHQFPNYSSELNVNALLLGDSALYLCASSSVAGGPIDTQYFGPGTRLTVL.

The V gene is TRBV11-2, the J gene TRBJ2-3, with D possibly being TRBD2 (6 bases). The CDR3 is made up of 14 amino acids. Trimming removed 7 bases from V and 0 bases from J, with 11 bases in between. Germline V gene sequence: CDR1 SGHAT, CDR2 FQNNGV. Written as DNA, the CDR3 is TGTGCCAGCACCTCGGACTATAGCACAGATACGCAGTATTTT. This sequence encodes CASTSDYSTDTQYF.

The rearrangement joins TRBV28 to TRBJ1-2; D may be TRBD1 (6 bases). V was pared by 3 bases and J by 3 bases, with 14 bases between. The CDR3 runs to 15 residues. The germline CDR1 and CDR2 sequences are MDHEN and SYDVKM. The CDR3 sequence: CASSFVDRSHYGYTF. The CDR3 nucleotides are TGTGCCAGCAGTTTCGTCGACAGGTCTCACTATGGCTACACCTTC.

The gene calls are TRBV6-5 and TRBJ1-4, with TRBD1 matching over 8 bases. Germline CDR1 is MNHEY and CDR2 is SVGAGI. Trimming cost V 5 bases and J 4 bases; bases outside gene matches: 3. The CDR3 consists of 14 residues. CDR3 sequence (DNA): TGTGCCAGCAGTGGACAGGGAGTTAATGAAAAACTGTTTTTT. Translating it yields CASSGQGVNEKLFF.

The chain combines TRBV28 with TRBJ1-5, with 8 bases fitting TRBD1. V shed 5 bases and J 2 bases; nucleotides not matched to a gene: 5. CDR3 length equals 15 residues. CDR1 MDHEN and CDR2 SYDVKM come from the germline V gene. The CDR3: CASSKDRGGNQPQHF. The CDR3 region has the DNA TGTGCCAGCAGTAAAGACAGGGGAGGCAATCAGCCCCAGCATTTT.

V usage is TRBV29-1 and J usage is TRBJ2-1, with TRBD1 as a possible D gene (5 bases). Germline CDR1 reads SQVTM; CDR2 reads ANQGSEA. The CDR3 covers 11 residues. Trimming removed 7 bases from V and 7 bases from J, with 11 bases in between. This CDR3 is CSAGAENEQFF. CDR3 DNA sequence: TGCAGCGCTGGGGCGGAGAATGAGCAGTTCTTC.